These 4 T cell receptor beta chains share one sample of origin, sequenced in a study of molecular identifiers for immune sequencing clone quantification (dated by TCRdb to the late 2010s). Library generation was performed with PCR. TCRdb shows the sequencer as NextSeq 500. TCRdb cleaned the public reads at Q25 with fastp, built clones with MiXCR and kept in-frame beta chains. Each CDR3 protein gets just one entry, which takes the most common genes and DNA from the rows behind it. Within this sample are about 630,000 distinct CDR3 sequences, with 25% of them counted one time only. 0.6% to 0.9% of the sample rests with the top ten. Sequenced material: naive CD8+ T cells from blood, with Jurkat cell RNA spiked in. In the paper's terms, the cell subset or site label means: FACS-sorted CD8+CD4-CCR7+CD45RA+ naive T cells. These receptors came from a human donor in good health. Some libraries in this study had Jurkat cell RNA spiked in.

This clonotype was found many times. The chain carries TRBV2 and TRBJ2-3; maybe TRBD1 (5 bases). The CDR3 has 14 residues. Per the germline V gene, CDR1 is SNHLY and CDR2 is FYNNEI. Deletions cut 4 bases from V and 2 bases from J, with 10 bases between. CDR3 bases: TGTGCCAGCAGTGCGGCAGGGATCACAGATACGCAGTATTTT. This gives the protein CASSAAGITDTQYF.

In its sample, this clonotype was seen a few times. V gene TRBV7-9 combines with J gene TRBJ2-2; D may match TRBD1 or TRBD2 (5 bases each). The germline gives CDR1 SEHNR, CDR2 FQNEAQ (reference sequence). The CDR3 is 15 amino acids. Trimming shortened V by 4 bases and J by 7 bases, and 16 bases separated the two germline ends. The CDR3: CASSSPGPSDGELFF. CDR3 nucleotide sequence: TGTGCCAGCAGCTCTCCGGGACCCTCGGACGGGGAGCTGTTTTTT.

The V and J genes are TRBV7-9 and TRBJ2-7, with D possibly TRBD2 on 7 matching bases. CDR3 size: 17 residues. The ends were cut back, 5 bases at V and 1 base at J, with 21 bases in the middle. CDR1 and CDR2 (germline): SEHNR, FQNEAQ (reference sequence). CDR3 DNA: TGTGCCAGCAGCCACGGGGACGGGGGGCTGGGGTCCTACGAGCAGTACTTC. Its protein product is CASSHGDGGLGSYEQYF.

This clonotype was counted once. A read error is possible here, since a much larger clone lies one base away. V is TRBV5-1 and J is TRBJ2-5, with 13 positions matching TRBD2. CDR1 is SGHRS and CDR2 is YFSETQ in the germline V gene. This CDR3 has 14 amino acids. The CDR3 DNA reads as TGCGCCAGCAACGGACTAGCGGGGGAAGAGCCCCAGTACTTC. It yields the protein CASNGLAGEEPQYF.